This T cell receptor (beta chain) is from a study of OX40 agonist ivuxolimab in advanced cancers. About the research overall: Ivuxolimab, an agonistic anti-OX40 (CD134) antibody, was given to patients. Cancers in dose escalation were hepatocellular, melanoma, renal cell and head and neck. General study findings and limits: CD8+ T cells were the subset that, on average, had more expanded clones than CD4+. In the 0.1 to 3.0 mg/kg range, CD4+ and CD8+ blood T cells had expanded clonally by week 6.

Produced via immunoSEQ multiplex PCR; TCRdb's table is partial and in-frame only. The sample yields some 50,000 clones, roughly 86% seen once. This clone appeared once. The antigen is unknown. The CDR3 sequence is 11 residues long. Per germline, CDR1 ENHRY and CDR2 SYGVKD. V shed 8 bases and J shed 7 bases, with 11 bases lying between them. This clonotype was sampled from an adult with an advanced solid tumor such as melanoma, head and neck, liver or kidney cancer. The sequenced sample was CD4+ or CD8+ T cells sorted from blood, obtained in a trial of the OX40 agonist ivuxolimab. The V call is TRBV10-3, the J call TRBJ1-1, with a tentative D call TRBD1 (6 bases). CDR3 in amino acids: CAIHGGNEAFF. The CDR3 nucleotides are TGTGCCATCCACGGGGGCAATGAAGCTTTCTTT.